The 20 T cell receptor beta chains presented below share a single source sample, sequenced in a study of blood T cells in healthy people across ages. With a J-beta primer mix and a sample-barcoded 5' primer, a second PCR ran about 7 to 12 cycles. Each CDR3 protein is one row after TCRdb ran MiXCR on the 5' RACE reads. This sample has some 1.5 million distinct CDR3 sequences, with 28% found just once. The specimen sequenced was blood. These receptors came from a woman aged 25-40 years in good health.

Note on this clonotype: A read error is possible here, since a much larger clone lies one base away. The chain employs TRBV7-6 and TRBJ2-4; TRBD1 might be the D (6 bases). The CDR3 covers 14 residues. CDR1 SGHVS and CDR2 FNYEAQ come from the germline V gene. The V end lost 4 bases, the J end lost 15 bases, and 22 bases lay between the germline ends. As DNA, the CDR3 is TGTGCCAGCAGCTCATTTTCCAGGGGAAGCGAGCGGTACTTC. Protein sequence: CASSSFSRGSERYF.

This rearrangement joins TRBV3-1 to TRBJ1-6, with TRBD1 matching over 8 bases. This CDR3 spans 14 amino acids. V gave up 4 bases and J gave up 6 bases; unmatched junction bases: 2. Germline CDR1 reads LGHDT; CDR2 reads YNNKEL (reference sequence). This CDR3 reads CASSRGQANSPLHF. Written as DNA, the CDR3 is TGTGCCAGCAGCCGGGGACAGGCTAATTCACCCCTCCACTTT.

The chain combines TRBV29-1 with TRBJ2-7, with D uncertain. Germline V gene data show CDR1 as SQVTM and CDR2 as ANQGSEA. V dropped 2 bases and J dropped 2 bases, with 7 bases sitting between them. This CDR3 has 12 residues. The CDR3, as DNA: TGCAGCGTTGAACAGTCCGCCTACGAGCAGTACTTC. As protein: CSVEQSAYEQYF.

The chain has TRBV25-1 and TRBJ2-6; 11 nucleotides match TRBD1. This CDR3 is 17 amino acids long. Germline V CDR1 and CDR2: MGHDK, SYGVNS. The V gene end was trimmed by 2 bases and the J gene end by 2 bases; junction bases not matched to a gene: 2. CDR3 sequence reads: CASSEGTGGTGANVLTF. CDR3 bases: TGTGCCAGCAGTGAAGGGACAGGGGGAACTGGGGCCAACGTCCTGACTTTC.

This clonotype was observed many times. V is TRBV4-1 and J is TRBJ2-5, with a weak D call TRBD1 (6 bases). Germline CDR1 is MGHRA and CDR2 is YSYEKL. Trimming shortened V by 0 bases and J by 4 bases, and 15 bases separated the two germline ends. This CDR3 is 16 amino acids long. CDR3 nucleotides: TGCGCCAGCAGCCAAGAGCAGGGGAGTCAGGGAGAGACCCAGTACTTC. It specifies CASSQEQGSQGETQYF.

This clonotype showed up just a few times. The chain recombines TRBV29-1 with TRBJ2-7, with TRBD1 matching over 7 bases. With 7 bases clipped from V and 2 bases from J, the junction kept 5 bases outside the gene matches. This CDR3 has 12 residues. Looked up from germline, CDR1 is SQVTM and CDR2 is ANQGSEA. The CDR3 spells CSAGDRAYEQYF. The CDR3 nucleotides read TGCAGCGCTGGAGACAGGGCCTACGAGCAGTACTTC.

V gene TRBV6-4 combines with J gene TRBJ1-5; D remains unclear. Germline V gives CDR1 MRHNA, CDR2 SNTAGT. V dropped 0 bases and J dropped 1 base, with 4 bases sitting between them. This CDR3 comprises 14 residues. The chain's CDR3 is CASSDSWSNQPQHF. The CDR3 DNA sequence: TGTGCCAGCAGTGACTCTTGGAGCAATCAGCCCCAGCATTTT.

The sample holds a few counts of this clonotype. This chain uses TRBV28 with TRBJ1-2, with D possibly TRBD1 on 6 matching bases. The CDR3 totals 15 residues. Germline CDR1 reads MDHEN; CDR2 reads SYDVKM. With 6 bases removed from V and 4 bases from J, the gap between germline ends came to 18 bases. The CDR3 nucleotides read TGTGCCAGCAGCCTCCTGGGGGGCAGGGCCTATGGCTACACCTTC. It translates to CASSLLGGRAYGYTF.

This clonotype has ten or more counts. The chain recombines TRBV20-1 with TRBJ1-2; D might be TRBD1 (5 bases). V was pared by 6 bases and J by 0 bases, with 8 bases between. Looked up from germline, CDR1 is DFQATT and CDR2 is SNEGSKA (reference sequence). This CDR3 comprises 12 residues. For the CDR3, the DNA is TGCAGTGCGAGGACACCTAACTATGGCTACACCTTC. As protein: CSARTPNYGYTF.

The gene calls are TRBV5-1 and TRBJ2-7; D perhaps matches TRBD1 (6 bases). The CDR3 loop spans 15 amino acids. V was shortened by 2 bases and J by 5 bases, with 17 bases between the two germline ends. The germline gives CDR1 SGHRS, CDR2 YFSETQ. CDR3 region: CASSLSGQWAHEQYF. CDR3 DNA: TGCGCCAGCAGCTTATCCGGACAGTGGGCCCACGAGCAGTACTTC.

This clonotype was detected a few times. The chain combines TRBV12-3 or TRBV12-4 with TRBJ1-1; no clear D. The CDR3 is made up of 12 amino acids. Trimming removed 5 bases at V and 11 bases at J, with 15 bases between. CDR3 region: CASSTLLGRAFF. The CDR3 DNA is TGTGCCAGCAGTACCCTACTAGGGAGGGCTTTCTTT.

CDR3 residues: CSVRRGESYGYTF. Here the CDR3 DNA reads TGCAGCGTTCGGAGGGGCGAGAGCTATGGCTACACCTTC. This chain joins TRBV29-1 and TRBJ1-2; a possible D gene is TRBD1 (5 bases). V was shortened by 5 bases and J by 4 bases, with 14 bases between the two germline ends. There are 13 residues in the CDR3. Per germline, CDR1 SQVTM and CDR2 ANQGSEA.

Points on this clonotype: Just one base apart from a much larger clone, this may be a read error. The chain couples TRBV11-2 to TRBJ2-4; D gene ambiguous. The J call could be wrong; TRBJ2-7 is a better fit for the DNA end. The CDR3 has 17 amino acids. CDR1 is SGHAT, CDR2 FQNNGV, per germline. DNA of the CDR3: TGTGCCAGCAGCTCTGGTCACCCAACTGGCTCCTCCTACGAGCAGTACTTC. Residues: CASSSGHPTGSSYEQYF.

A word on this clonotype: A much larger clone lies one base from this, so it may be a read error. V usage is TRBV7-2 and J usage is TRBJ2-1, with D perhaps TRBD1 (5 bases). The better agreement between TRBJ2-7 and the DNA end casts doubt on the J call. The germline V gene has CDR1 SGHTA and CDR2 FQGNSA. The CDR3 length is 14 residues. The CDR3 spells CASSLEGNYNEQYF. The CDR3 coding sequence is TGTGCCAGCAGCTTAGAGGGGAACTACAATGAGCAGTACTTC.

The CDR3 protein is CASALGLASYNEQFF. The CDR3 DNA reads TGTGCCAGCGCCTTGGGACTAGCTTCCTACAATGAGCAGTTCTTC. The V and J genes are TRBV27 and TRBJ2-1; 9 positions agree with TRBD2. Germline V CDR1 and CDR2: MNHEY, SMNVEV (reference sequence). The CDR3 totals 15 residues. The J segment lost 1 base and the V segment lost 8 bases, leaving 6 bases of the junction unmatched.

This clonotype was recorded only once. The rearrangement links TRBV28 to TRBJ2-2, with D unresolved. Trimming cost V 6 bases and J 2 bases, with 13 bases left between them. The CDR3 runs to 15 residues. CDR1 MDHEN and CDR2 SYDVKM come from the germline V gene. The chain's CDR3 is CASRAPGSNTGELFF. Written as DNA, the CDR3 is TGTGCCAGCAGAGCCCCCGGGTCCAACACCGGGGAGCTGTTTTTT.

The chain carries TRBV6-5 and TRBJ2-3; no definite D call. Trimming took 7 bases from V and 5 from J, leaving 13 bases between them. The CDR3 has 13 amino acids. Germline CDR1 reads MNHEY; CDR2 reads SVGAGI. The CDR3 DNA reads TGTGCCAGCACTGGGGAAGGGATAGATACGCAGTATTTT. This codes for CASTGEGIDTQYF.

This clonotype has a handful of counts. A much larger clone differs from this one at a single base, so this may be a read error. The CDR3 region has the DNA TGTGCCAGCAGTTTGCAGTCCTCTAACTATGGCTGCACCTTC. Its translation is CASSLQSSNYGCTF. The rearrangement uses TRBV6-5 and TRBJ1-2; D is ambiguous. The CDR3 consists of 14 residues. The germline V gene has CDR1 MNHEY and CDR2 SVGAGI.

Concerning this clonotype itself: One base away lies a much larger clone, so this may be a sequencing read error. The CDR3 DNA follows: TGCAGCGTTGAAGCCAGAACTGGGGCCAACGCCCTGACTTTC. This encodes CSVEARTGANALTF. V and J are TRBV29-1 and TRBJ2-6; a weak D match, TRBD1 (5 bases). From germline, CDR1 is SQVTM and CDR2 ANQGSEA. The CDR3 is 14 residues long. Variable domain in full (rest from reference TRBV29-1 and TRBJ2-6): SAVISQKPSRDICQRGTSLTIQCQVDSQVTMMFWYRQQPGQSLTLIATANQGSEATYESGFVIDKFPISRPNLTFSTLTVSNMSPEDSSIYLCSVEARTGANALTFGAGSRLTVL.

This clonotype appeared a few times. The chain employs TRBV24-1 and TRBJ2-1; no firm D call. CDR3 length: 14 amino acids. Trimming took 3 bases from V and 12 from J, leaving 17 bases between them. Germline loops: CDR1 KGHDR, CDR2 SFDVKD. CDR3 in amino acids: CATSDPARQTRQFF. The CDR3 DNA is TGTGCCACCAGTGATCCCGCCAGACAAACACGGCAGTTCTTC.